The rows below give T cell receptor beta chains drawn from one sample of a study of early T cells in non-severe SARS-CoV-2 infection. TCRdb fed the 5' RACE reads into MiXCR, producing one record per CDR3 protein. The profile covers about 18,000 distinct CDR3 sequences, with 5.9% appearing a single time and roughly 6.3% taken by the ten largest. The specimen sequenced was whole blood. These receptors originate from an adult who was a healthcare worker with PCR-confirmed SARS-CoV-2 infection or an uninfected control (not recorded which). CDR3s include the opening cysteine and the closing phenylalanine or tryptophan. The D gene is left open where the match is weak. Clone size is not always given. Where it is, it says once, few, many or a class for expanded clones.

V	J	size	D	CDR3	DNA
TRBV4-1	TRBJ2-2	medium-sized	.	CASSRWTGQNTGELFF	TGCGCCAGCAGCCGCTGGACTGGCCAGAACACCGGGGAGCTGTTTTTT
TRBV19	TRBJ2-1	many	TRBD2	CASSILAGEGSFDVQFF	TGTGCCAGTAGTATTTTAGCGGGAGAAGGGAGTTTTGACGTACAGTTCTTC
TRBV28	TRBJ1-5	medium-sized	TRBD1	CASRETQGAGQPQHF	TGTGCCAGCAGGGAAACACAGGGGGCGGGCCAGCCCCAGCATTTT
TRBV7-6	TRBJ2-2	many	.	CASSRLRMENTGELFF	TGTGCCAGCAGCCGTCTTAGGATGGAGAACACCGGGGAGCTGTTTTTT
TRBV15	TRBJ2-1	many	.	CATSRAGRYNEQFF	TGTGCCACCAGCAGAGCGGGCAGATACAATGAGCAGTTCTTC
TRBV29-1	TRBJ1-1	many	.	CSVERGGNTEAFF	TGCAGCGTTGAAAGAGGGGGGAACACTGAAGCTTTCTTT
TRBV6-6	TRBJ1-1	many	.	CASSLVLRGTEAFF	TGTGCCAGCAGCCTCGTGCTTAGGGGCACTGAAGCTTTCTTT
TRBV11-1	TRBJ2-3	once	.	CAGSLVPNRRETSDTQYF	TGTGCCGGCAGCTTAGTCCCTAATAGACGGGAGACGTCAGATACGCAGTATTTT
TRBV4-1	TRBJ2-7	.	.	CASSQVQLPYEQYF	TGCGCCAGCAGCCAAGTACAACTACCATACGAGCAGTACTTC
TRBV29-1	TRBJ2-1	many	TRBD1	CSERDRENSEQFF	TGCAGCGAACGGGACAGGGAAAATTCTGAGCAGTTCTTC
TRBV5-1	TRBJ2-1	many	.	CASSLRQGYDEQFF	TGCGCCAGCTCGTTGAGACAAGGGTACGATGAGCAGTTCTTC
TRBV28	TRBJ2-4	many	.	CASSPSELAKNIQYF	TGTGCCAGCAGTCCGTCGGAGCTAGCCAAAAACATTCAGTACTTC
TRBV4-1	TRBJ2-3	.	TRBD2	CASSRDYDPQGQYF	TGCGCCAGCAGTCGGGACTACGACCCCCAGGGGCAGTATTTT
TRBV6-5	TRBJ1-2	many	.	CASSYSGGYGYTF	TGTGCCAGCAGTTACTCAGGGGGCTATGGCTACACCTTC
TRBV18	TRBJ2-7	many	TRBD1	CASSHQPSTGTYEQYF	TGTGCCAGCTCGCACCAACCTTCGACAGGGACCTACGAGCAGTACTTC
TRBV10-3	TRBJ2-1	many	.	CAIRGGAYNEQFF	TGTGCCATCAGGGGGGGCGCCTACAATGAGCAGTTCTTC
TRBV20-1	TRBJ2-7	many	TRBD2	CSAPGLAEPYEQYF	TGCAGTGCTCCGGGACTAGCGGAACCCTACGAGCAGTACTTC
TRBV7-2	TRBJ2-3	many	TRBD2	CASSRGTSYADTQYF	TGTGCCAGCAGCCGTGGGACTAGCTACGCAGATACGCAGTATTTT
TRBV18	TRBJ2-7	many	.	CASSPGSYEQYF	TGTGCCAGCTCACCGGGATCATACGAGCAGTACTTC
TRBV11-2	TRBJ2-3	many	.	CASSLGSVDTQYF	TGTGCCAGCAGCTTAGGTAGCGTAGATACGCAGTATTTT
TRBV20-1	TRBJ1-1	.	TRBD1	CSARDPGGQFGTEAFF	TGCAGTGCTAGAGATCCAGGGGGACAGTTTGGCACTGAAGCTTTCTTT
TRBV12-3/TRBV12-4	TRBJ2-7	many	.	CASSLELFSEQYF	TGTGCCAGCAGTTTAGAGCTTTTTAGCGAGCAGTACTTC
TRBV6-1	TRBJ2-7	many	.	CASMRRKLIHEQYF	TGTGCCAGCATGCGACGGAAGTTGATCCACGAGCAGTACTTC
TRBV7-2	TRBJ2-1	.	.	CASSLSRNTHNEQFF	TGTGCCAGCAGCTTATCTAGGAACACACACAATGAGCAGTTCTTC
TRBV5-1	TRBJ2-7	.	.	CASSGAGSYEQYF	TGCGCCAGCAGCGGGGCGGGCTCCTACGAGCAGTACTTC
TRBV5-1	TRBJ2-5	many	.	CASRLGFQETQYF	TGCGCCAGCCGCTTGGGATTCCAAGAGACCCAGTACTTC
TRBV7-2	TRBJ2-3	many	TRBD2	CASSKPSGSTDTQYF	TGTGCCAGCAGCAAGCCTAGCGGGAGCACAGATACGCAGTATTTT
TRBV7-2	TRBJ2-7	.	.	CASSSRGREQYF	TGTGCCAGCAGCTCCCGGGGCAGAGAGCAGTACTTC
TRBV27	TRBJ1-1	many	.	CASRGGEDTEAFF	TGTGCCAGCAGGGGGGGCGAGGACACTGAAGCTTTCTTT
TRBV20-1	TRBJ2-7	many	.	CSASRSSYEQYF	TGCAGTGCTAGCAGGAGCTCCTACGAGCAGTACTTC
TRBV24-1	TRBJ2-1	many	.	CATSDGGSNNEQFF	TGTGCCACCAGTGATGGGGGCTCCAACAATGAGCAGTTCTTC
TRBV20-1	TRBJ2-1	.	.	CSARDGSSRRRFEQFF	TGCAGTGCTAGAGACGGGTCCAGTCGGCGGCGGTTTGAGCAGTTCTTC
TRBV5-1	TRBJ1-2	many	.	CASRTEQYGYTF	TGCGCCAGCAGAACAGAACAATATGGCTACACCTTC
TRBV29-1	TRBJ1-1	.	.	CSVPGQRTNTEAFF	TGCAGCGTCCCCGGACAGAGAACGAACACTGAAGCTTTCTTT
TRBV7-6	TRBJ1-2	many	TRBD1	CASSLDRGLGYTF	TGTGCCAGCAGCTTAGACAGGGGGCTTGGCTACACCTTC
TRBV5-5	TRBJ2-5	.	.	CASSSYQETQYF	TGTGCCAGCAGCTCGTACCAAGAGACCCAGTACTTC
TRBV7-8	TRBJ2-3	few	.	CASSLVRDTQYF	TGTGCCAGCAGCTTAGTGAGAGATACGCAGTATTTT
TRBV19	TRBJ1-5	many	.	CASSMLGDQPQHF	TGTGCCAGTAGTATGTTGGGGGATCAGCCCCAGCATTTT
TRBV6-1	TRBJ2-5	medium-sized	.	CASIGETQYF	TGTGCCAGCATTGGGGAGACCCAGTACTTC
TRBV20-1	TRBJ1-6	many	.	CSAAVSGYVDSPLHF	TGCAGTGCTGCCGTATCGGGGTACGTTGATTCACCCCTCCACTTT
TRBV5-1	TRBJ2-7	many	.	CASSLREDYEQYF	TGCGCCAGCAGTCTTAGGGAAGACTACGAGCAGTACTTC
TRBV30	TRBJ1-6	.	.	CAWSFSLLDSPLHF	TGTGCCTGGAGCTTCTCCCTCTTAGATTCACCCCTCCACTTT
TRBV27	TRBJ2-7	many	.	CASHGLRSYEQYF	TGTGCCAGCCACGGACTGAGATCCTACGAGCAGTACTTC
TRBV28	TRBJ2-1	medium-sized	TRBD2	CASSSPSAGETYNEQFF	TGTGCCAGCAGTTCCCCCTCAGCGGGAGAAACCTACAATGAGCAGTTCTTC
TRBV6-5	TRBJ1-5	many	.	CASSSDSHQPQHF	TGTGCCAGCAGTTCCGACAGCCATCAGCCCCAGCATTTT
TRBV4-1	TRBJ2-1	many	TRBD2	CASSQASGRYNEQFF	TGCGCCAGCAGCCAAGCTAGCGGGAGGTACAATGAGCAGTTCTTC
TRBV7-9	TRBJ2-3	medium-sized	.	CASSRTGTPTDTQYF	TGTGCCAGCAGCCGCACCGGGACTCCCACAGATACGCAGTATTTT
TRBV7-9	TRBJ2-2	.	TRBD2	CASSRLAGGTPGELFF	TGTGCCAGCAGCCGACTAGCGGGAGGAACCCCCGGGGAGCTGTTTTTT
TRBV3-1	TRBJ2-1	many	TRBD2	CASSQEAWTSGSTYNEQFF	TGTGCCAGCAGCCAAGAAGCGTGGACTAGCGGGAGTACCTACAATGAGCAGTTCTTC